These 8 T cell receptor beta chains share one sample of origin, sequenced in a study of early T cells in non-severe SARS-CoV-2 infection. TCRdb re-analysed the 5' RACE reads in MiXCR, keeping a single row per CDR3 protein. Here the sample spans 55,000 or so distinct CDR3 sequences, 6% to 7% being singletons. Sequenced material: whole blood. The receptors stem from an adult who was a healthcare worker with PCR-confirmed SARS-CoV-2 infection or an uninfected control (not recorded which).

This clonotype was seen more than once but under ten times. V usage is TRBV19 and J usage is TRBJ1-3; TRBD1 aligns across 10 bases. The CDR3 contains 20 residues. V lost 8 bases to trimming and J lost 0 bases; unmatched junction nucleotides: 19. In germline, CDR1 is LNHDA, CDR2 SQIVND (reference sequence). CDR3 coding DNA: TGTGCCAGTCACCCGAGGAAGTGGACAGGGGGTCTCTTCTCTGGAAACACCATATATTTT. Its protein is CASHPRKWTGGLFSGNTIYF. Complete variable domain (other parts from reference TRBV19 and TRBJ1-3): DGGITQSPKYLFRKEGQNVTLSCEQNLNHDAMYWYRQDPGQGLRLIYYSQIVNDFQKGDIAEGYSVSREKKESFPLTVTSAQKNPTAFYLCASHPRKWTGGLFSGNTIYFGEGSWLTVV.

This clonotype was recorded many times. This chain joins TRBV19 and TRBJ2-2; tentative D call: TRBD1 (7 bases). The CDR3 consists of 14 residues. The V gene lost 5 bases and the J gene lost 5 bases, with 12 bases spanning the gap. Germline values: CDR1 LNHDA, CDR2 SQIVND (reference sequence). As DNA, the CDR3 is TGTGCCAGTAGTGCGCAGGGGGGAACCGGGGAGCTGTTTTTT. This translates into CASSAQGGTGELFF.

V usage is TRBV18 and J usage is TRBJ2-7, with D hard to call. This CDR3 contains 12 residues. Germline CDR1 KGHSH, CDR2 LQKENI. The germline V and J ends were trimmed by 2 bases and 5 bases, with 7 bases remaining between them. The CDR3 sequence: CASSPGSHEQYF. Written as DNA, the CDR3 is TGTGCCAGCTCACCAGGGTCCCACGAGCAGTACTTC. The complete variable domain, with remaining parts taken from reference TRBV18 and TRBJ2-7, reads NAGVMQNPRHLVRRRGQEARLRCSPMKGHSHVYWYRQLPEEGLKFMVYLQKENIIDESGMPKERFSAEFPKEGPSILRIQQVVRGDSAAYFCASSPGSHEQYFGPGTRLTVT.

This clonotype appeared many times. The DNA for the CDR3 is TGTGCCATCAGTGTGTCTAGCAATGAGCAGTTCTTC. The encoded protein is CAISVSSNEQFF. The rearrangement links TRBV10-3 to TRBJ2-1; the D is unclear. Per germline, CDR1 ENHRY and CDR2 SYGVKD. This CDR3 region has 12 residues. The ends were cut back, 4 bases at V and 6 bases at J, with 7 bases in the middle.

This clonotype was counted many times. This chain uses TRBV20-1 with TRBJ2-5; D remains unclear. The CDR3 spans 13 residues. Germline lookup yields CDR1 DFQATT and CDR2 SNEGSKA (reference sequence). Trimming cost V 5 bases and J 3 bases, with 13 bases left between them. The CDR3 DNA sequence: TGCAGTGCTCCCCGGGCAGGAGAAGAGACCCAGTACTTC. It yields the protein CSAPRAGEETQYF.

This clonotype was counted at least ten times. The chain uses TRBV10-3 and TRBJ1-5, with D uncertain. CDR1 is ENHRY and CDR2 is SYGVKD in the germline V gene. Trimming removed 2 bases from V and 4 bases from J, with 3 bases in between. The CDR3 totals 12 residues. The CDR3 DNA is TGTGCCATCAGTGAGAATAATCAGCCCCAGCATTTT. Its translation: CAISENNQPQHF.

V and J are TRBV6-6 and TRBJ2-7, with D possibly TRBD2 on 6 matching bases. The V end lost 3 bases, the J end lost 2 bases, and 14 bases lay between the germline ends. The CDR3 length is 15 residues. Germline CDR1 and CDR2: MNHNY and SVGAGI (reference sequence). CDR3: CASSYSGTPTYEQYF. In DNA, the CDR3 is TGTGCCAGCAGTTATTCAGGGACTCCGACCTACGAGCAGTACTTC.

In its sample, this clonotype was seen many times. The chain uses TRBV29-1 and TRBJ2-3; D is perhaps TRBD2 (5 bases). Germline V gives CDR1 SQVTM, CDR2 ANQGSEA. The CDR3 is 13 residues long. Trimming removed 3 bases at V and 0 bases at J, with 7 bases between. The CDR3 DNA is TGCAGCGTTGAGGGGAGTAGCACAGATACGCAGTATTTT. Protein sequence: CSVEGSSTDTQYF.